A single sample is the source of the 29 T cell receptor beta chains below, sequenced in a study of cytomegalovirus exposure and HLA in healthy donors (dated by TCRdb to 2017 to 2019). Libraries were built with the immunoSEQ multiplex PCR assay. For the multiplex PCR, a mixture combining 60 forward primers for TCR Vbeta segments and 13 reverse primers for TCR Jbeta segments was used. What TCRdb holds here is the immuneACCESS table cut down to in-frame rearrangements. Part of the clones is not present; checked against another copy, under half of the missing clones reflect an unresolved V gene, and the others are unexplained. The sample profile shows about 120,000 clones; around 80% of them were found once. Of the sample, about 6.8% is held by the ten largest clones. Sequencing was done on a sample of PBMCs. The receptors derive from a young man in good health and CMV-seropositive.

This chain uses TRBV9 with TRBJ1-2; D may be TRBD1 (5 bases). V was clipped by 1 base and J by 4 bases, with 11 bases between them. Germline assignment: CDR1 SGDLS and CDR2 YYNGEE. This CDR3 contains 14 residues. Written as DNA, the CDR3 is TGTGCCAGCAGCGTATTTGACAGAACCTATGGCTACACCTTC. Encoded protein: CASSVFDRTYGYTF.

This clone has more than one count but fewer than ten. J is TRBJ2-2 and V is TRBV6-5; a possible D gene is TRBD1 (5 bases). The ends were cut back, 4 bases at V and 2 bases at J, with 14 bases in the middle. The CDR3 length is 16 residues. Germline CDR1 is MNHEY and CDR2 is SVGAGI. CDR3 region: CASSSNPGHNTGELFF. The CDR3 DNA sequence: TGTGCCAGCAGTTCGAATCCCGGACACAACACCGGGGAGCTGTTTTTT.

This clone appeared once. The chain carries TRBV7-9 and TRBJ2-2, with D possibly matching TRBD2 (6 bases). V gave up 6 bases and J gave up 0 bases, with 17 bases separating them. Germline values: CDR1 SEHNR, CDR2 FQNEAQ (reference sequence). CDR3 size: 17 residues. The CDR3 here is CASRPRIGGTNTGELFF. The DNA of the CDR3 is TGTGCCAGCAGGCCGCGGATCGGCGGGACGAACACCGGGGAGCTGTTTTTT.

V and J are TRBV2 and TRBJ2-5; TRBD2 matches 11 bases. The CDR3 sequence is 15 residues long. Germline V gene sequence: CDR1 SNHLY, CDR2 FYNNEI. V lost 3 bases to trimming and J lost 3 bases; unmatched junction nucleotides: 3. The CDR3 nucleotides are TGTGCCAGCAGTGAGCAGACTAGCGGGGAAGAGACCCAGTACTTC. Translation: CASSEQTSGEETQYF.

J is TRBJ2-7 and V is TRBV7-8; 7 bases map to TRBD2. Germline V gives CDR1 SGHVS, CDR2 FQNEAQ. Unmatched junction bases numbered 5, after V lost 3 bases and J lost 3 bases. The CDR3 spans 14 residues. The chain's CDR3 is CASSFPQRGYEQYF. DNA of the CDR3: TGTGCCAGCAGCTTTCCCCAGCGGGGCTACGAGCAGTACTTC.

This chain uses TRBV5-6 with TRBJ1-3; no definite D call. Germline V gene sequence: CDR1 SGHDT, CDR2 YYEEEE. The CDR3 is 15 amino acids. The V gene lost 0 bases and the J gene lost 4 bases, with 11 bases spanning the gap. For the CDR3, the DNA is TGTGCCAGCAGCTTGGTTGCGGGATCCGGAAACACCATATATTTT. Amino acids: CASSLVAGSGNTIYF.

This chain uses TRBV10-1 with TRBJ2-7; maybe TRBD1 (9 bases). This CDR3 region has 15 residues. Germline V CDR1 and CDR2: WNHNN, SYGVQD (reference sequence). Trimming shortened V by 5 bases and J by 2 bases, and 16 bases separated the two germline ends. CDR3 nucleotide sequence: TGCGCCAGCAGTCGGGGGGGACAGGGCCCCTACGAGCAGTACTTC. It encodes CASSRGGQGPYEQYF.

The chain combines TRBV15 with TRBJ2-5; D might be TRBD2 (5 bases). Per germline, CDR1 LNHNV and CDR2 YYDKDF (reference sequence). The CDR3 length is 16 residues. V dropped 0 bases and J dropped 2 bases, with 13 bases sitting between them. The CDR3 bases are TGTGCCACCAGCAGAGACTGGTTGGACTTTCAAGAGACCCAGTACTTC. It specifies CATSRDWLDFQETQYF.

This sequence joins TRBV4-3 and TRBJ1-6, with D possibly matching TRBD1 (5 bases). From germline, CDR1 is LGHNA and CDR2 YSLEER. The CDR3 consists of 14 residues. Trimming removed 4 bases at V and 6 bases at J, with 10 bases between. CDR3 nucleotides: TGCGCCAGCAGCCTAGGGGTTCTTAATTCACCCCTCCACTTT. It yields the protein CASSLGVLNSPLHF.

This chain joins TRBV2 and TRBJ2-2; 7 bases fit TRBD1. This CDR3 region has 14 residues. Germline V gene sequence: CDR1 SNHLY, CDR2 FYNNEI. V lost 6 bases and J lost 3; bases outside the gene matches: 4. CDR3 region: CASRLTGDTGELFF. In DNA, the CDR3 is TGTGCCAGCAGATTAACAGGGGACACCGGGGAGCTGTTTTTT.

This chain connects TRBV12-5 to TRBJ1-1, with TRBD1 matching 7 bases. Germline CDR1 is LGHNT and CDR2 is FRNRAP. J lost 6 bases, V lost 1 base, and 5 bases had no gene match. The CDR3 extends over 14 amino acids. The CDR3 region is CASGLGQGGAEAFF. The DNA of the CDR3 is TGTGCTAGTGGTTTGGGACAGGGCGGGGCTGAAGCTTTCTTT.

The chain recombines TRBV29-1 with TRBJ2-7; TRBD1 might be the D (5 bases). The CDR3 is made up of 14 amino acids. Germline values: CDR1 SQVTM, CDR2 ANQGSEA. With 4 bases removed from V and 6 bases from J, the gap between germline ends came to 19 bases. CDR3 sequence reads: CSVGPGQGSGEQYF. The CDR3 nucleotides read TGCAGCGTTGGCCCAGGGCAGGGATCTGGCGAGCAGTACTTC.

In the case of this clone: A much larger clone lies a single base off, so this may be a read error. This chain connects TRBV11-3 to TRBJ2-7, with D unclear. Germline lookup yields CDR1 SGHNT and CDR2 YENEEA. V was cut by 3 bases and J by 0 bases, with 6 bases left in between. This CDR3 contains 13 residues. The CDR3 DNA is TGTGCCAGCAGCTTGGGCAGCTCCTACGAGCAGTACTTC. Protein sequence: CASSLGSSYEQYF.

The chain couples TRBV4-3 to TRBJ1-5; TRBD1 might be the D (6 bases). The CDR3 spans 15 residues. The germline V gene encodes CDR1 LGHNA and CDR2 YSLEER. The germline V and J ends were trimmed by 0 bases and 6 bases, with 12 bases remaining between them. The CDR3 nucleotides are TGCGCCAGCAGCCAAGATTTTGGGGGCAGTCAGCCCCAGCATTTT. Translated: CASSQDFGGSQPQHF.

J is TRBJ1-3 and V is TRBV7-2; 7 bases map to TRBD1. V dropped 5 bases and J dropped 2; count of bases not matched to a gene: 3. Germline assignment: CDR1 SGHTA and CDR2 FQGNSA. The CDR3 extends over 14 amino acids. The CDR3 coding sequence is TGTGCCAGCAGCCCAGGGGGTACTGGAAACACCATATATTTT. Protein sequence: CASSPGGTGNTIYF.

V gene TRBV5-8 combines with J gene TRBJ2-5; D gene ambiguous. Trimming took off 2 bases at V and 4 bases at J, with 3 bases between the two ends. The CDR3 contains 11 residues. The V gene's germline CDR1 is SGHTS and CDR2 YDEGEE. The CDR3 bases are TGTGCCAGCAGCTTCGGAGAGACCCAGTACTTC. It encodes CASSFGETQYF.

There are many counts of this clone. The chain combines TRBV10-3 with TRBJ2-2; maybe TRBD2 (7 bases). CDR1 is ENHRY, CDR2 SYGVKD, per germline. V lost 3 bases, J lost 4 bases, and 18 bases lay in between. This CDR3 region has 17 residues. The CDR3 bases are TGTGCCATCAGTGAAACGGTTCCCGGGGGGCCCACCGGGGAGCTGTTTTTT. Encoded protein: CAISETVPGGPTGELFF.

The V gene is TRBV28, the J gene TRBJ2-1; D may be TRBD2 (5 bases). The CDR3 loop spans 15 amino acids. The V end was cut by 2 bases, the J end by 1 base, with 9 bases between. The germline V gene encodes CDR1 MDHEN and CDR2 SYDVKM. CDR3 nucleotides: TGTGCCAGCAGTTTAGCGGGTGGGTCCTACAATGAGCAGTTCTTC. This sequence encodes CASSLAGGSYNEQFF.

The gene calls are TRBV6-5 and TRBJ1-3, with 10 nucleotides matching TRBD1. With V trimmed by 6 bases and J by 3 bases, 5 bases remained unmatched. The CDR3 runs 15 residues. Germline V lookup: CDR1 MNHEY, CDR2 SVGAGI. The CDR3 DNA sequence: TGTGCCAGCAGGGAGCGGACAGGGGGTGGAAACACCATATATTTT. It encodes CASRERTGGGNTIYF.

The chain is built from TRBV29-1 and TRBJ2-2; 9 nucleotides agree with TRBD2. The CDR3 runs to 14 residues. CDR1 SQVTM and CDR2 ANQGSEA come from the germline V gene. After removal of 7 bases from V and 0 bases from J, the junction contained 3 bases not matched to a gene. CDR3 DNA: TGCAGCGCCCGGACTAGCGCGAACACCGGGGAGCTGTTTTTT. It translates to CSARTSANTGELFF.

V is TRBV18 and J is TRBJ2-6; 9 bases are a match to TRBD1. Germline V lookup: CDR1 KGHSH, CDR2 LQKENI. The CDR3 is made up of 19 amino acids. J lost 6 bases, V lost 6 bases, and 18 bases had no gene match. The CDR3 region has the DNA TGTGCCAGCTCCCGTCCCGGGACAGGGCCCCATACCGCGGCCAACGTCCTGACTTTC. Amino acids: CASSRPGTGPHTAANVLTF.

The gene calls are TRBV4-1 and TRBJ1-4; 8 nucleotides line up with TRBD1. The CDR3 totals 15 residues. In germline, CDR1 is MGHRA, CDR2 YSYEKL. V shed 0 bases and J 8 bases; nucleotides not matched to a gene: 5. Here the CDR3 reads CASSQDPGQGEKLFF. The CDR3 DNA is TGCGCCAGCAGCCAAGATCCAGGACAGGGAGAAAAACTGTTTTTT.

The table lists this clone with a count of one. The rearrangement joins TRBV28 to TRBJ2-7; D may be TRBD2 (6 bases). Germline V gene data show CDR1 as MDHEN and CDR2 as SYDVKM. V lost 2 bases and J 3 bases, leaving 17 bases between the germline ends. There are 16 residues in the CDR3. CDR3 coding DNA: TGTGCCAGCAGTTTACGGGGAGTCAGCGGGCGCTACGAGCAGTACTTC. It specifies CASSLRGVSGRYEQYF.

This clone appeared once. The chain is built from TRBV7-9 and TRBJ2-7; 10 bases line up with TRBD1. This CDR3 spans 14 amino acids. The germline gives CDR1 SEHNR, CDR2 FQNEAQ (reference sequence). With V trimmed by 4 bases and J by 6 bases, 6 bases remained unmatched. The CDR3 coding sequence is TGTGCCAGCAGCTCGCCGGGACAGGGGAGCGAGCAGTACTTC. Translation: CASSSPGQGSEQYF.

The V and J genes are TRBV6-5 and TRBJ2-2, with a possible D match to TRBD2 (5 bases). Germline V gene data show CDR1 as MNHEY and CDR2 as SVGAGI. There are 16 residues in the CDR3. V dropped 0 bases and J dropped 7 bases, with 15 bases sitting between them. CDR3 sequence reads: CASSYSGRGWGGELFF. The CDR3 bases are TGTGCCAGCAGTTACTCTGGTAGAGGGTGGGGCGGGGAGCTGTTTTTT.

This chain joins TRBV2 and TRBJ1-2; TRBD1 might be the D (5 bases). The CDR3 totals 11 residues. Trimming shortened V by 6 bases and J by 8 bases, and 10 bases separated the two germline ends. Germline-derived CDR1 and CDR2 are SNHLY and FYNNEI. The CDR3 loop is CASRWRDGYTF. The DNA for the CDR3 is TGTGCCAGCAGGTGGAGGGACGGCTACACCTTC. Supplemented by reference TRBV2 and TRBJ1-2, the full variable domain reads EPEVTQTPSHQVTQMGQEVILRCVPISNHLYFYWYRQILGQKVEFLVSFYNNEISEKSEIFDDQFSVERPDGSNFTLKIRSTKLEDSAMYFCASRWRDGYTFGSGTRLTVV.

The V call is TRBV9, the J call TRBJ2-3; 8 nucleotides match TRBD2. Germline lookup yields CDR1 SGDLS and CDR2 YYNGEE. Trimming cost V 4 bases and J 6 bases; bases outside gene matches: 10. The CDR3 extends over 15 amino acids. DNA for the CDR3: TGTGCCAGCAGCACAAAACGGGGGGGGCTGGATACGCAGTATTTT. Translated, it gives CASSTKRGGLDTQYF.

The chain recombines TRBV10-3 with TRBJ2-3, with 9 bases fitting TRBD1. The length of the CDR3 is 16 residues. The germline V gene encodes CDR1 ENHRY and CDR2 SYGVKD. Trimming took 4 bases from V and 3 from J; bases not matched to a gene: 8. This CDR3 reads CAISVLGQGVTDTQYF. CDR3 bases: TGTGCCATCAGTGTTTTGGGACAGGGCGTAACAGATACGCAGTATTTT.

This chain uses TRBV7-6 with TRBJ2-5; TRBD2 matches 10 bases. CDR3 length: 17 residues. Germline lookup yields CDR1 SGHVS and CDR2 FNYEAQ. With 1 base clipped from V and 3 bases from J, the junction kept 8 bases outside the gene matches. CDR3 nucleotides: TGTGCCAGCAGCTTAGAGCTAGCGGGGGAGCTTAAAGAGACCCAGTACTTC. Translating gives CASSLELAGELKETQYF.